These 21 T cell receptor beta chains share one sample of origin, sequenced in a study of blood T cell repertoires in COVID-19. The protocol was immunoSEQ multiplex PCR, while the TCRdb copy is restricted to in-frame clones and leaves out a portion. Of 150,000 to 200,000 clones in the sample, over 75% were seen once. The sample was PBMCs or T cells enriched from blood (not recorded which). The receptors were gathered from a man aged 45 to 65 who had recovered from COVID-19.

The V and J genes are TRBV5-1 and TRBJ2-5, with a weak D call TRBD2 (6 bases). Germline V CDR1 and CDR2: SGHRS, YFSETQ. This CDR3 contains 14 residues. V dropped 0 bases and J dropped 4 bases, with 10 bases sitting between them. The CDR3 DNA follows: TGCGCCAGCAGCTTGGCGGGAGTCTCAGAGACCCAGTACTTC. Amino acids: CASSLAGVSETQYF.

This rearrangement joins TRBV19 to TRBJ2-7; 7 bases line up with TRBD2. V lost 0 bases, J lost 4 bases, and 0 bases stayed unmatched. The germline V gene encodes CDR1 LNHDA and CDR2 SQIVND (reference sequence). The CDR3 sequence is 13 residues long. CDR3 sequence reads: CASSIERGYEQYF. DNA of the CDR3: TGTGCCAGTAGTATAGAGCGGGGGTACGAGCAGTACTTC. Supplemented by reference TRBV19 and TRBJ2-7, the full variable domain reads DGGITQSPKYLFRKEGQNVTLSCEQNLNHDAMYWYRQDPGQGLRLIYYSQIVNDFQKGDIAEGYSVSREKKESFPLTVTSAQKNPTAFYLCASSIERGYEQYFGPGTRLTVT.

The CDR3 coding sequence is TGTGCCAGTAGCAGCACAGGGGGTATTAGTGAAAAACTGTTTTTT. Residues: CASSSTGGISEKLFF. The chain recombines TRBV19 with TRBJ1-4; TRBD1 agrees at 8 bases. From germline, CDR1 is LNHDA and CDR2 SQIVND (reference sequence). V lost 6 bases and J lost 7; bases outside the gene matches: 10. The CDR3 is 15 residues long.

J is TRBJ2-1 and V is TRBV6-1; a possible D gene is TRBD1 (6 bases). Germline CDR1 and CDR2: MNHNS and SASEGT. The CDR3 covers 14 residues. Trimming shortened V by 0 bases and J by 5 bases, and 8 bases separated the two germline ends. CDR3 in amino acids: CASSEAWTDNEQFF. CDR3 nucleotide sequence: TGTGCCAGCAGTGAAGCCTGGACAGACAATGAGCAGTTCTTC.

The chain employs TRBV10-2 and TRBJ1-5; TRBD1 agrees at 7 bases. The CDR3 sequence is 15 residues long. From germline, CDR1 is WSHSY and CDR2 SAAADI. V was clipped by 2 bases and J by 7 bases; unmatched bases: 8. The CDR3 DNA reads TGCGCCAGCAGTGAGCTAGACAGGGTTCGACAGCCCCAGCATTTT. It translates to CASSELDRVRQPQHF.

The V call is TRBV10-1, the J call TRBJ1-1; 7 nucleotides line up with TRBD1. Unmatched junction bases numbered 19, after V lost 7 bases and J lost 5 bases. The CDR3 is 17 amino acids. The germline CDR1 and CDR2 sequences are WNHNN and SYGVQD (reference sequence). CDR3 DNA: TGCGCCAGCATTCAGGATTTCGGAACACAGGGGCGAACTGAAGCTTTCTTT. Translating gives CASIQDFGTQGRTEAFF.

The J gene is TRBJ2-1, the V gene TRBV12-3 or TRBV12-4, with unresolved D. The CDR3 is 11 amino acids. V was pared by 6 bases and J by 8 bases, with 8 bases between. This chain's CDR3 is CASSQSDEQFF. The CDR3 nucleotides read TGTGCCAGCAGCCAGTCCGATGAGCAGTTCTTC.

This clone showed up just a few times. The V gene is TRBV28, the J gene TRBJ2-1, with D perhaps TRBD2 (6 bases). Germline CDR1 MDHEN, CDR2 SYDVKM. The V and J ends lost 8 bases and 4 bases respectively, with 18 bases between them. The CDR3 spans 15 residues. The CDR3 DNA is TGTGCCAGCGACCCTGGAGGGGTCGGGTACAATGAGCAGTTCTTC. The encoded protein is CASDPGGVGYNEQFF.

V and J are TRBV11-1 and TRBJ1-2; TRBD1 might be the D (6 bases). V was trimmed by 5 bases and J by 4 bases, leaving 11 bases between them. This CDR3 spans 13 amino acids. CDR1 is SGHAT, CDR2 FQDESV, per germline (reference sequence). CDR3 coding DNA: TGTGCCAGCAGCACAACAGGGTTCTATGGCTACACCTTC. Translation: CASSTTGFYGYTF. The whole variable domain, filled in from reference TRBV11-1 and TRBJ1-2, reads EAEVAQSPRYKITEKSQAVAFWCDPISGHATLYWYRQILGQGPELLVQFQDESVVDDSQLPKDRFSAERLKGVDSTLKIQPAELGDSAMYLCASSTTGFYGYTFGSGTRLTVV.

The rearrangement joins TRBV29-1 to TRBJ1-1; 9 bases are shared with TRBD1. Germline V lookup: CDR1 SQVTM, CDR2 ANQGSEA. The ends lost 7 bases at V and 1 base at J; junction bases unmatched: 7. This CDR3 region has 14 residues. CDR3 in amino acids: CSGRKGQGNTEAFF. The CDR3 coding sequence is TGCAGCGGCAGAAAGGGACAGGGGAACACTGAAGCTTTCTTT.

V gene TRBV25-1 combines with J gene TRBJ1-2; 8 bases are shared with TRBD1. The length of the CDR3 is 14 residues. The J segment lost 8 bases and the V segment lost 6 bases, leaving 11 bases of the junction unmatched. Germline V gives CDR1 MGHDK, CDR2 SYGVNS. CDR3 protein: CASSGGTGIRGYTF. The CDR3 region has the DNA TGTGCCAGCAGCGGGGGGACAGGAATTCGAGGCTACACCTTC.

This chain connects TRBV19 to TRBJ2-1; 7 bases line up with TRBD1. V lost 7 bases, J lost 12 bases, and 15 bases stayed unmatched. Germline assignment: CDR1 LNHDA and CDR2 SQIVND (reference sequence). CDR3 length equals 14 residues. This chain's CDR3 is CASTPRDRGLRQFF. The DNA of the CDR3 is TGTGCCAGTACCCCACGGGACAGAGGTTTACGGCAGTTCTTC.

V usage is TRBV7-9 and J usage is TRBJ1-6; perhaps TRBD1 as D (5 bases). There are 15 residues in the CDR3. V was cut by 7 bases and J by 9 bases, with 19 bases left in between. Germline-derived CDR1 and CDR2 are SEHNR and FQNEAQ (reference sequence). The CDR3, as DNA: TGTGCCAGCATCAAAGCCACCGGGGGAGGTTCACCCCTCCACTTT. Residues: CASIKATGGGSPLHF.

V usage is TRBV4-2 and J usage is TRBJ2-7; D gene uncertain. This CDR3 comprises 14 residues. With 1 base removed from V and 1 base from J, the gap between germline ends came to 8 bases. Looked up from germline, CDR1 is LGHNA and CDR2 is YNFKEQ. The CDR3 bases are TGTGCCAGCAGCCAAGTGGCTGATTCCTACGAGCAGTACTTC. It codes for CASSQVADSYEQYF.

The rearrangement uses TRBV7-9 and TRBJ2-7, with 11 bases lining up with TRBD1. Trimming removed 5 bases from V and 5 bases from J; junction bases left unmatched: 8. The CDR3 sequence is 15 residues long. Per germline, CDR1 SEHNR and CDR2 FQNEAQ (reference sequence). In DNA, the CDR3 is TGTGCCAGCAGCCCCCCTGGACAGGGGGCGGACGAGCAGTACTTC. Encoded protein: CASSPPGQGADEQYF. Drawing the rest from reference TRBV7-9 and TRBJ2-7, the complete variable domain is DTGVSQNPRHKITKRGQNVTFRCDPISEHNRLYWYRQTLGQGPEFLTYFQNEAQLEKSRLLSDRFSAERPKGSFSTLEIQRTEQGDSAMYLCASSPPGQGADEQYFGPGTRLTVT.

The rearrangement joins TRBV5-1 to TRBJ1-5; D call uncertain. The CDR3 covers 14 residues. Germline CDR1 is SGHRS and CDR2 is YFSETQ. V lost 0 bases to trimming and J lost 7 bases, with 11 bases between them. CDR3 nucleotide sequence: TGCGCCAGCAGCTTGGGTCACGGGGAACAGCCCCAGCATTTT. It translates to CASSLGHGEQPQHF.

The V gene is TRBV2, the J gene TRBJ1-1; TRBD1 is a possible D gene (5 bases). The V gene's germline CDR1 is SNHLY and CDR2 FYNNEI. V was trimmed by 7 bases and J by 0 bases, leaving 12 bases between them. This CDR3 region has 14 residues. The CDR3 DNA reads as TGTGCCAGCAAGTTTACAGGTGTGAACACTGAAGCTTTCTTT. It encodes CASKFTGVNTEAFF.

This chain connects TRBV25-1 to TRBJ1-4; TRBD1 agrees at 7 bases. CDR3 size: 17 residues. Germline assignment: CDR1 MGHDK and CDR2 SYGVNS. V lost 4 bases, J lost 8 bases, and 16 bases stayed unmatched. The CDR3 loop reads CASSGAAADRDFEKLFF. The CDR3 DNA reads TGTGCCAGCAGTGGAGCCGCGGCAGACAGGGATTTCGAAAAACTGTTTTTT.

A few counts support this clone. CDR3 in DNA: TGCAGCGTTGTCCCTATTGAAGCTTTCTTT. Protein: CSVVPIEAFF. The chain links TRBV29-1 to TRBJ1-1; D gene ambiguous. The CDR3 loop spans 10 amino acids. Germline V gives CDR1 SQVTM, CDR2 ANQGSEA. V was clipped by 4 bases and J by 7 bases, with 7 bases between them.

The chain joins TRBV5-1 to TRBJ2-7; 7 nucleotides match TRBD1. This CDR3 is 12 amino acids long. Germline CDR1 SGHRS, CDR2 YFSETQ. The ends lost 0 bases at V and 6 bases at J; junction bases unmatched: 0. The CDR3 DNA is TGCGCCAGCAGCTTGGACAGGGGCGAGCAGTACTTC. It codes for CASSLDRGEQYF.

The genes are TRBV7-2 and TRBJ2-7; 9 bases are shared with TRBD1. CDR3 length: 15 amino acids. The trim removed 4 bases at V and 2 bases at J, leaving 6 bases unmatched. The germline V gene has CDR1 SGHTA and CDR2 FQGNSA. The CDR3 nucleotides are TGTGCCAGCAGCTATACAGGGGGCAACACCTACGAGCAGTACTTC. Amino acids: CASSYTGGNTYEQYF.